Following are 12 T cell receptor beta chains from one sample sequenced in a study of shared clonotypes between healthy human individuals (dated by TCRdb to the early 2020s). Library generation was performed with the immunoSEQ multiplex PCR assay. This is the immuneACCESS table as TCRdb keeps it, with only in-frame sequences that have V and J called. A part of the clones is gone; compared with another copy, unresolved V genes explain less than half, and the rest is unexplained. Across this sample there are around 1.6 million clones, with around 98% seen only once. Around 0.47% of the sample is in the top ten clones. Sequencing was done on a sample of naive CD4+ T cells sorted from blood. The cell subset or site label, read with the paper, signifies: CD45RA+ positively selected. All receptors derive from a man younger than 45 in good health.

The chain combines TRBV7-2 with TRBJ1-2; D uncertain. Germline-derived CDR1 and CDR2 are SGHTA and FQGNSA. CDR3 size: 14 residues. V was cut by 1 base and J by 4 bases, with 10 bases left in between. CDR3 region: CASSLEGASYGYTF. The CDR3 DNA reads as TGTGCCAGCAGCTTAGAGGGAGCGAGCTATGGCTACACCTTC.

This chain's CDR3 is CASSEQGGAKNIQYF. CDR3 DNA: TGCGCCAGCAGCGAACAGGGGGGAGCCAAAAACATTCAGTACTTC. This chain joins TRBV5-1 and TRBJ2-4, with 8 bases lining up with TRBD1. The V gene's germline CDR1 is SGHRS and CDR2 YFSETQ. J gave up 0 bases and V 4 bases, and 3 bases lay outside the gene matches. CDR3 length equals 15 residues.

V and J are TRBV9 and TRBJ2-2, with unresolved D. Germline V CDR1 and CDR2: SGDLS, YYNGEE. The CDR3 extends over 16 amino acids. Trimming took 1 base from V and 0 from J, leaving 10 bases between them. The CDR3 DNA sequence: TGTGCCAGCAGCGTAACTGGTGAGGCGAACACCGGGGAGCTGTTTTTT. Encoded protein: CASSVTGEANTGELFF.

The chain links TRBV28 to TRBJ1-1; TRBD1 aligns across 7 bases. CDR1 is MDHEN, CDR2 SYDVKM, per germline. The ends lost 6 bases at V and 4 bases at J; junction bases unmatched: 5. The length of the CDR3 is 13 residues. The chain's CDR3 is CASSMTGTTEAFF. DNA for the CDR3: TGTGCCAGCAGCATGACAGGGACCACTGAAGCTTTCTTT.

CDR3 protein: CASSKGQASSYNSPLHF. The CDR3 DNA reads TGTGCCAGCAGCAAAGGTCAGGCGAGCTCCTATAATTCACCCCTCCACTTT. The V call is TRBV21-1, the J call TRBJ1-6; the tabulated D call, TRBD1, remains unverified against the DNA. TRBV21-1 is a pseudogene. The CDR3 contains 17 residues.

J is TRBJ1-4 and V is TRBV28; D is uncertain. The CDR3 runs 13 residues. V lost 7 bases to trimming and J lost 4 bases, with 10 bases between them. Per the germline V gene, CDR1 is MDHEN and CDR2 is SYDVKM. The chain's CDR3 is CASTDGNNEKLFF. The CDR3, as DNA: TGTGCCAGCACGGACGGAAATAATGAAAAACTGTTTTTT.

The DNA of the CDR3 is TGCGCCAGCAGCTCCCGGGCCGACGGCCCCTACGAGCAGTACTTC. It codes for CASSSRADGPYEQYF. This chain links TRBV5-1 with TRBJ2-7; D is ambiguous. Trimming took off 3 bases at V and 2 bases at J, with 15 bases between the two ends. Germline CDR1 SGHRS, CDR2 YFSETQ. CDR3 length: 15 amino acids.

On this clone itself: The sample holds other DNA sequences that translate to the same CDR3. V and J are TRBV2 and TRBJ2-7, with 10 bases fitting TRBD2. The CDR3 contains 14 residues. Per germline, CDR1 SNHLY and CDR2 FYNNEI. Trimming at V came to 6 bases and at J to 2 bases, leaving 4 bases not matched to a gene. This CDR3 is CASRRTSGAYEQYF. CDR3 nucleotide sequence: TGTGCCAGCAGAAGGACTAGCGGAGCCTACGAGCAGTACTTC.

This chain links TRBV11-2 with TRBJ2-7, with D perhaps TRBD1 (7 bases). Germline CDR1 is SGHAT and CDR2 is FQNNGV. The germline V and J ends were trimmed by 5 bases and 4 bases, with 18 bases remaining between them. The CDR3 totals 15 residues. The CDR3 nucleotides read TGTGCCAGCAGCCCCCACGGCGGGACAGCTTACGAGCAGTACTTC. Translating it yields CASSPHGGTAYEQYF.

The chain combines TRBV29-1 with TRBJ2-3; the D gene is possibly TRBD2 (6 bases). Germline V gene data show CDR1 as SQVTM and CDR2 as ANQGSEA. V was trimmed by 6 bases and J by 2 bases, leaving 15 bases between them. The CDR3 loop spans 14 amino acids. The CDR3 bases are TGCAGCGTCGCGGGGATACTTCCCACAGATACGCAGTATTTT. It codes for CSVAGILPTDTQYF.

The chain employs TRBV6-6 and TRBJ2-7; weak D call: TRBD2 (5 bases). Germline V gives CDR1 MNHNY, CDR2 SVGAGI (reference sequence). V gave up 6 bases and J gave up 4 bases, with 13 bases separating them. The CDR3 consists of 13 residues. CDR3 protein: CASSDLGGYEQYF. CDR3 DNA sequence: TGTGCCAGCAGCGATCTCGGCGGGTACGAGCAGTACTTC.

This rearrangement joins TRBV28 to TRBJ2-7; 7 bases align to TRBD2. V gave up 2 bases and J gave up 3 bases; unmatched junction bases: 16. This CDR3 has 18 amino acids. Germline V gene sequence: CDR1 MDHEN, CDR2 SYDVKM. CDR3: CASSLTAGLSGLGYEQYF. DNA for the CDR3: TGTGCCAGCAGTTTAACCGCGGGACTAAGCGGACTCGGCTACGAGCAGTACTTC.